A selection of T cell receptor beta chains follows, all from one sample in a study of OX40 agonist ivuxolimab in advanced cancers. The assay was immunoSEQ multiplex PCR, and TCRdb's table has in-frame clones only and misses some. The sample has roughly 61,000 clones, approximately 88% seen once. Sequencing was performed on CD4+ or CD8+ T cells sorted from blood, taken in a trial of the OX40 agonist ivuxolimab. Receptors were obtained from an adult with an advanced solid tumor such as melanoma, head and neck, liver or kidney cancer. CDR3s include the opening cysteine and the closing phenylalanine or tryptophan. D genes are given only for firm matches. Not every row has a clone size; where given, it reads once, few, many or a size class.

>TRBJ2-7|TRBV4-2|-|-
CASSQKGVVGEQYF
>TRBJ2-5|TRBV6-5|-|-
CASSYEGTRGGTQYF
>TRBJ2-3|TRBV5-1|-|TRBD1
CASSLPPGQSTDTQYF
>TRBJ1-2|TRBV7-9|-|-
CASSLEDPGAGYTF
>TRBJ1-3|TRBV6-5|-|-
CASSSGFSGNTIYF
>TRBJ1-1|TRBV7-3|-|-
CASSWGGGRNTEAFF
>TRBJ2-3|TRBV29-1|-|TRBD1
CSILQGSTDTQYF
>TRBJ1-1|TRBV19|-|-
CASTSGKDPEAFF
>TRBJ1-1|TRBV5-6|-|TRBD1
CASSTLQGVNTEAFF
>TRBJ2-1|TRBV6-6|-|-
CASRPGTRSYNEQFF
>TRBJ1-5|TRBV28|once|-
CASSQQNQPQHF
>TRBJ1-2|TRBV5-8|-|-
CASRPAGAYNYGYTF
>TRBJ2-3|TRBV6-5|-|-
CASTPRAGRADTQYF
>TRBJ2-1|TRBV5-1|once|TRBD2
CASSLFLAGYNEQFF
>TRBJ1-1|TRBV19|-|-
CASSMLAEAFF
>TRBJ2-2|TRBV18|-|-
CASSPRGGANTGELFF
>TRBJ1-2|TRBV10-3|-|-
CAISGEGSYGYTF